Sequencing of this T cell receptor beta chain was carried out in a study of early T cells in non-severe SARS-CoV-2 infection. About the study: Unpaired chains resulted from sequencing bulk RNA of unsorted whole blood.

The CDR3 is 17 residues long. Germline V gene data show CDR1 as SGHDT and CDR2 as YYEEEE. The V and J ends lost 4 bases and 0 bases respectively, with 17 bases between them. The TCR library protocol was used to attach unique molecular identifiers. These identifiers were attached to individual cDNA molecules. In TCRdb, the 5' RACE reads were re-called with MiXCR into one record per CDR3 protein. The data contain tens of thousands of distinct CDR3 sequences, roughly 14% of them seen just once; the ten biggest clones take up roughly 4.2%. The input for sequencing was whole blood, taken at baseline. The source of this sequence is an adult who was a healthcare worker with PCR-confirmed SARS-CoV-2 infection or an uninfected control (not recorded which). The V gene is TRBV5-6, the J gene TRBJ2-1; D ambiguous. CDR3 nucleotides: TGTGCCAGCAGCCCTAGGCCCCAGAGGAGCTCCTACAATGAGCAGTTCTTC. The encoded protein is CASSPRPQRSSYNEQFF. The full variable domain, completed using reference TRBV5-6 and TRBJ2-1, is DAGVTQSPTHLIKTRGQQVTLRCSPKSGHDTVSWYQQALGQGPQFIFQYYEEEERQRGNFPDRFSGHQFPNYSSELNVNALLLGDSALYLCASSPRPQRSSYNEQFFGPGTRLTVL.